This passage covers 24 T cell receptor beta chains from one sample sequenced in a study of cytomegalovirus exposure and HLA in healthy donors. A multiplex PCR was run with 60 Vbeta primers and 13 Jbeta primers. Generated by immunoSEQ multiplex PCR, the TCRdb table keeps only in-frame clones and is missing some. The table records more than 95,000 clones, around 80% of them present only once. The sequenced sample consisted of PBMCs. These receptors were obtained from a man aged 30-40 years in good health and CMV-seropositive.

The J gene is TRBJ2-1, the V gene TRBV5-4, with TRBD2 matching 11 bases. Looked up from germline, CDR1 is SGHNT and CDR2 is YYREEE (reference sequence). This CDR3 is 15 amino acids long. The V segment lost 1 base and the J segment 3 bases; nucleotides outside the gene matches: 0. The CDR3, as DNA: TGTGCCAGCAGCTTGACTAGCGGGAGCTACAATGAGCAGTTCTTC. Translating it yields CASSLTSGSYNEQFF.

The J gene is TRBJ2-3, the V gene TRBV5-6, with a tentative D call TRBD2 (6 bases). CDR1 is SGHDT and CDR2 is YYEEEE in the germline V gene. The CDR3 is 15 amino acids. Trimming left V 5 bases short and J 1 base short, with 14 bases between. The CDR3 sequence: CASRVWGGGTDTQYF. DNA of the CDR3: TGTGCCAGCAGGGTGTGGGGAGGCGGCACAGATACGCAGTATTTT.

This rearrangement joins TRBV30 to TRBJ2-6; no clear D. Germline V CDR1 and CDR2: GTSNPN, SVGIG (reference sequence). This CDR3 is 15 amino acids long. With 1 base removed from V and 4 bases from J, the gap between germline ends came to 11 bases. The CDR3 DNA reads TGTGCCTGGAGTGGGCTTTCCCCCGGGGCCAACGTCCTGACTTTC. Its translation is CAWSGLSPGANVLTF. Drawing the rest from reference TRBV30 and TRBJ2-6, the complete variable domain is SQTIHQWPATLVQPVGSPLSLECTVEGTSNPNLYWYRQAAGRGLQLLFYSVGIGQISSEVPQNLSASRPQDRQFILSSKKLLLSDSGFYLCAWSGLSPGANVLTFGAGSRLTVL.

The chain combines TRBV27 with TRBJ2-7; TRBD2 matches 7 bases. Trimming cost V 4 bases and J 3 bases; bases outside gene matches: 6. The germline CDR1 and CDR2 sequences are MNHEY and SMNVEV (reference sequence). The CDR3 length is 14 residues. The chain's CDR3 is CASSWRERHYEQYF. The CDR3 DNA reads TGTGCCAGCAGTTGGCGGGAGAGGCACTACGAGCAGTACTTC.

V gene TRBV28 combines with J gene TRBJ1-1; no clear D gene. Trimming stripped 3 bases from V and 3 bases from J, with 26 bases between. The CDR3 covers 19 residues. Looked up from germline, CDR1 is MDHEN and CDR2 is SYDVKM. CDR3 nucleotides: TGTGCCAGCAGTTTCCCCCCTTTTTCGGGGAAAGGGCACGACACTGAAGCTTTCTTT. The encoded protein is CASSFPPFSGKGHDTEAFF.

The chain links TRBV9 to TRBJ1-2; perhaps TRBD1 as D (5 bases). The CDR3 extends over 15 amino acids. Germline lookup yields CDR1 SGDLS and CDR2 YYNGEE. The V end was cut by 6 bases, the J end by 4 bases, with 19 bases between. The CDR3 region has the DNA TGTGCCAGCACTTCGGCGAGGGGAGCGGGCTATGGCTACACCTTC. Encoded protein: CASTSARGAGYGYTF. The full variable domain, with the rest looked up from reference TRBV9 and TRBJ1-2, is DSGVTQTPKHLITATGQRVTLRCSPRSGDLSVYWYQQSLDQGLQFLIQYYNGEERAKGNILERFSAQQFPDLHSELNLSSLELGDSALYFCASTSARGAGYGYTFGSGTRLTVV.

This clone was observed a handful of times. V gene TRBV10-2 combines with J gene TRBJ1-4; 7 bases align to TRBD1. The CDR3 length is 16 residues. Trimming removed 1 base from V and 4 bases from J; junction bases left unmatched: 6. Germline V gives CDR1 WSHSY, CDR2 SAAADI. CDR3: CASSELGTAINEKLFF. In DNA, the CDR3 is TGCGCCAGCAGTGAGTTGGGGACAGCTATTAATGAAAAACTGTTTTTT.

The chain uses TRBV28 and TRBJ2-5; 9 nucleotides align to TRBD1. CDR1 is MDHEN and CDR2 is SYDVKM in the germline V gene. V shed 5 bases, J shed 6 bases, and the junction held 7 bases outside the gene matches. CDR3 length equals 14 residues. The CDR3 here is CASSLPGQGKTQYF. Here the CDR3 DNA reads TGTGCCAGCAGTCTCCCGGGACAGGGAAAGACCCAGTACTTC.

The chain has TRBV10-3 and TRBJ2-5; 11 nucleotides align to TRBD2. The CDR3 length is 15 residues. Germline V CDR1 and CDR2: ENHRY, SYGVKD. Trimming at V came to 5 bases and at J to 1 base, leaving 3 bases not matched to a gene. CDR3 amino acids: CAISSSGGFQETQYF. For the CDR3, the DNA is TGTGCCATCAGTTCTAGCGGGGGGTTCCAAGAGACCCAGTACTTC.

The chain recombines TRBV5-1 with TRBJ2-5; no clear D gene. The germline V and J ends were trimmed by 6 bases and 5 bases, with 17 bases remaining between them. The germline gives CDR1 SGHRS, CDR2 YFSETQ. The CDR3 covers 14 residues. Written as DNA, the CDR3 is TGCGCCAGCACCACAGTTTCCCTTAGGGAGACCCAGTACTTC. It encodes CASTTVSLRETQYF.

The chain has TRBV5-6 and TRBJ1-5; possible D gene TRBD1, 6 bases. Germline V gene sequence: CDR1 SGHDT, CDR2 YYEEEE. Between the trimmed V and J ends, which lost 2 bases and 1 base, there was a span of 13 bases. CDR3 length equals 16 residues. CDR3 sequence: CASSFLSQGSNQPQHF. The CDR3 nucleotides read TGTGCCAGCAGCTTCCTCTCACAGGGAAGCAATCAGCCCCAGCATTTT.

The chain uses TRBV28 and TRBJ1-4; unclear D gene. Looked up from germline, CDR1 is MDHEN and CDR2 is SYDVKM. The CDR3 has 15 amino acids. Between the trimmed V and J ends, which lost 6 bases and 8 bases, there was a span of 19 bases. This CDR3 reads CASSLYDGVGEKLFF. The CDR3 bases are TGTGCCAGCAGCCTGTATGACGGGGTCGGGGAAAAACTGTTTTTT.

The V gene is TRBV9, the J gene TRBJ1-1; TRBD1 matches 8 bases. With V trimmed by 4 bases and J by 3 bases, 11 bases remained unmatched. Per germline, CDR1 SGDLS and CDR2 YYNGEE. CDR3 size: 16 residues. The CDR3 DNA reads as TGTGCCAGCAGCTCTCGTTCGGGACAGGATTACACTGAAGCTTTCTTT. It codes for CASSSRSGQDYTEAFF. Using reference TRBV9 and TRBJ1-1 for the parts outside the CDR3, the full variable domain is DSGVTQTPKHLITATGQRVTLRCSPRSGDLSVYWYQQSLDQGLQFLIQYYNGEERAKGNILERFSAQQFPDLHSELNLSSLELGDSALYFCASSSRSGQDYTEAFFGQGTRLTVV.

The chain combines TRBV28 with TRBJ1-5, with D possibly TRBD1 on 6 matching bases. V was trimmed by 4 bases and J by 1 base, leaving 8 bases between them. Looked up from germline, CDR1 is MDHEN and CDR2 is SYDVKM. The CDR3 has 14 amino acids. CDR3 in amino acids: CASSSDRSNQPQHF. The CDR3 nucleotides read TGTGCCAGCAGTTCGGACAGAAGCAATCAGCCCCAGCATTTT.

This chain connects TRBV4-1 to TRBJ2-1; maybe TRBD2 (5 bases). The CDR3 covers 14 residues. The germline V gene encodes CDR1 MGHRA and CDR2 YSYEKL. Trimming cost V 3 bases and J 6 bases, with 12 bases left between them. The CDR3 reads CASSHKSSGNEQFF. CDR3 nucleotide sequence: TGCGCCAGCAGCCATAAGAGCAGCGGCAATGAGCAGTTCTTC.

This clone was counted a single time. The chain recombines TRBV4-1 with TRBJ2-1, with D possibly matching TRBD2 (5 bases). The CDR3 runs to 19 residues. Germline values: CDR1 MGHRA, CDR2 YSYEKL. With 1 base removed from V and 6 bases from J, the gap between germline ends came to 25 bases. For the CDR3, the DNA is TGCGCCAGCAGCCAAGCGGGGTGGGTGGGTTCGACGCCCATCAATGAGCAGTTCTTC. It yields the protein CASSQAGWVGSTPINEQFF.

This chain uses TRBV4-2 with TRBJ2-7; perhaps TRBD1 as D (7 bases). The CDR3 extends over 16 amino acids. Deletions cut 1 base from V and 0 bases from J, with 13 bases between. Per the germline V gene, CDR1 is LGHNA and CDR2 is YNFKEQ. The CDR3 nucleotides are TGTGCCAGCAGCCAAGCGGCGGGACAGAACTCCTACGAGCAGTACTTC. It yields the protein CASSQAAGQNSYEQYF.

V and J are TRBV5-1 and TRBJ2-5; possibly TRBD1 for D (7 bases). CDR1 SGHRS and CDR2 YFSETQ come from the germline V gene. The length of the CDR3 is 16 residues. V lost 3 bases, J lost 5 bases, and 20 bases lay in between. The CDR3: CASSWPRDSGEETQYF. CDR3 DNA sequence: TGCGCCAGCAGCTGGCCGCGGGACAGCGGAGAGGAGACCCAGTACTTC.

This chain joins TRBV29-1 and TRBJ2-1, with TRBD1 matching 7 bases. CDR3 length equals 14 residues. J was trimmed by 7 bases and V by 7 bases; bases with no gene match: 13. Germline-derived CDR1 and CDR2 are SQVTM and ANQGSEA. For the CDR3, the DNA is TGCAGCGGAAGGGGGCAGACCTCTCTGAATGAGCAGTTCTTC. As protein: CSGRGQTSLNEQFF.

This clone was counted between two and nine times. The chain is built from TRBV7-2 and TRBJ2-5; no firm D call. CDR1 is SGHTA and CDR2 is FQGNSA in the germline V gene. The CDR3 consists of 11 residues. Trimming stripped 4 bases from V and 3 bases from J, with 3 bases between. The CDR3: CASSSEETQYF. In nucleotides, the CDR3 is TGTGCCAGCAGCTCCGAAGAGACCCAGTACTTC.

The chain uses TRBV28 and TRBJ2-1; 7 positions match TRBD2. The ends lost 2 bases at V and 6 bases at J; junction bases unmatched: 4. The CDR3 runs 14 residues. Germline assignment: CDR1 MDHEN and CDR2 SYDVKM. The CDR3, as DNA: TGTGCCAGCAGTTTAGGCGGGAGAGGCAATGAGCAGTTCTTC. As protein: CASSLGGRGNEQFF.

This rearrangement joins TRBV7-9 to TRBJ2-5; no reliable D call. CDR1 and CDR2 (germline): SEHNR, FQNEAQ (reference sequence). The CDR3 has 15 amino acids. Deletions cut 5 bases from V and 4 bases from J, with 17 bases between. The DNA for the CDR3 is TGTGCCAGCAGCCTGGTGACTCTAACCCCAGAGACCCAGTACTTC. Translation: CASSLVTLTPETQYF.

The chain joins TRBV6-1 to TRBJ2-7, with a tentative D call TRBD1 (6 bases). Germline V CDR1 and CDR2: MNHNS, SASEGT. The CDR3 runs 14 residues. Trimming removed 6 bases at V and 0 bases at J, with 12 bases between. The CDR3 DNA reads as TGTGCCAGCAGGCAGGGGCCGACCTCCTACGAGCAGTACTTC. Its protein product is CASRQGPTSYEQYF.

The chain links TRBV19 to TRBJ2-7, with a weak D call TRBD2 (5 bases). The CDR3 length is 16 residues. Germline CDR1 reads LNHDA; CDR2 reads SQIVND (reference sequence). V gave up 4 bases and J gave up 3 bases, with 19 bases separating them. CDR3 loop: CASSTKLTTGNYEQYF. The CDR3 nucleotides are TGTGCCAGTAGTACCAAGCTTACGACGGGAAACTACGAGCAGTACTTC.